Below, 14 T cell receptor beta chains from the same sample are listed, as sequenced in a study of shared clonotypes between healthy human individuals (TCRdb year 2020). Library construction relied on the immunoSEQ multiplex PCR assay. Drawn from immuneACCESS, this table holds only the in-frame rearrangements with V and J called that TCRdb kept. Clones are partly lost; checked studies trace under half to an unresolved V gene and leave the rest unexplained. This sample comprises some 1,600,000 clones, 95% to 99% of them detected only once. The ten largest clones take up approximately 0.44% of the sample. Sequenced input: naive CD4+ T cells sorted from blood. Sample cell subset or site, as interpreted from the label and publication: CD45RA+ positively selected. The receptor source for this set is a man aged 25-45 years in good health.

The chain couples TRBV10-3 to TRBJ2-1; a weak D match, TRBD1 (5 bases). Germline CDR1 is ENHRY and CDR2 is SYGVKD. With 0 bases removed from V and 9 bases from J, the gap between germline ends came to 9 bases. The CDR3 runs 13 residues. The CDR3 coding sequence is TGTGCCATCAGTGAGTCCGGTCAGGGTGAGCAGTTCTTC. It encodes CAISESGQGEQFF.

V and J are TRBV19 and TRBJ1-2; tentatively, D is TRBD1 (5 bases). V was clipped by 3 bases and J by 1 base, with 9 bases between them. The CDR3 consists of 14 residues. Germline V gene data show CDR1 as LNHDA and CDR2 as SQIVND (reference sequence). For the CDR3, the DNA is TGTGCCAGTAGTATTCTGCAGGGTAACTATGGCTACACCTTC. It yields the protein CASSILQGNYGYTF.

The chain uses TRBV2 and TRBJ1-1, with D unclear. Trimming shortened V by 6 bases and J by 0 bases, and 11 bases separated the two germline ends. This CDR3 contains 14 residues. Germline CDR1 is SNHLY and CDR2 is FYNNEI. This CDR3 is CASSPRTVNTEAFF. The CDR3 DNA is TGTGCCAGCAGCCCCAGGACGGTGAACACTGAAGCTTTCTTT. The entire variable domain, with the rest obtained from reference TRBV2 and TRBJ1-1, is as follows: EPEVTQTPSHQVTQMGQEVILRCVPISNHLYFYWYRQILGQKVEFLVSFYNNEISEKSEIFDDQFSVERPDGSNFTLKIRSTKLEDSAMYFCASSPRTVNTEAFFGQGTRLTVV.

The chain has TRBV30 and TRBJ2-7, with D unclear. The germline V gene has CDR1 GTSNPN and CDR2 SVGIG (reference sequence). The CDR3 has 13 residues. Between the trimmed V and J ends, which lost 4 bases and 3 bases, there was a span of 13 bases. This CDR3 is CAWNFKDRYEQYF. CDR3 bases: TGTGCCTGGAACTTCAAGGACCGCTACGAGCAGTACTTC. The complete variable domain, with remaining parts taken from reference TRBV30 and TRBJ2-7, reads SQTIHQWPATLVQPVGSPLSLECTVEGTSNPNLYWYRQAAGRGLQLLFYSVGIGQISSEVPQNLSASRPQDRQFILSSKKLLLSDSGFYLCAWNFKDRYEQYFGPGTRLTVT.

The V and J genes are TRBV19 and TRBJ2-2; D is undetermined. The V end lost 3 bases, the J end lost 6 bases, and 8 bases lay between the germline ends. CDR1 is LNHDA, CDR2 SQIVND, per germline (reference sequence). The CDR3 runs to 13 residues. The CDR3 here is CASSIELSGELFF. The CDR3 DNA follows: TGTGCCAGTAGTATTGAGTTGTCCGGGGAGCTGTTTTTT.

V gene TRBV7-6 combines with J gene TRBJ2-3; D uncertain. The V and J ends lost 6 bases and 0 bases respectively, with 7 bases between them. The length of the CDR3 is 13 residues. The germline V gene has CDR1 SGHVS and CDR2 FNYEAQ. The CDR3 sequence is CASRLGSTDTQYF. The CDR3 region has the DNA TGTGCCAGCAGACTGGGAAGCACAGATACGCAGTATTTT. Filled out from reference TRBV7-6 and TRBJ2-3, the complete variable domain reads GAGVSQSPRYKVTKRGQDVALRCDPISGHVSLYWYRQALGQGPEFLTYFNYEAQQDKSGLPNDRFSAERPEGSISTLTIQRTEQRDSAMYRCASRLGSTDTQYFGPGTRLTVL.

The chain joins TRBV6-1 to TRBJ2-1; tentative D call: TRBD2 (6 bases). This CDR3 is 14 amino acids long. Germline CDR1 MNHNS, CDR2 SASEGT. The V end was cut by 3 bases, the J end by 4 bases, with 10 bases between. The CDR3 bases are TGTGCCAGCAGTGAGCAGCGGGTATACAATGAGCAGTTCTTC. Its translation is CASSEQRVYNEQFF.

The gene calls are TRBV28 and TRBJ1-1, with D possibly being TRBD1 (6 bases). V was trimmed by 7 bases and J by 0 bases, leaving 12 bases between them. Germline CDR1 MDHEN, CDR2 SYDVKM. The CDR3 is made up of 14 amino acids. The CDR3 DNA reads as TGTGCCAGCATAAACAGGGTACTGAACACTGAAGCTTTCTTT. Translated: CASINRVLNTEAFF.

The genes are TRBV10-3 and TRBJ1-4; D is uncertain. Germline CDR1 ENHRY, CDR2 SYGVKD. The CDR3 runs to 15 residues. V lost 3 bases to trimming and J lost 0 bases, with 8 bases between them. Here the CDR3 reads CAISDQEATNEKLFF. Written as DNA, the CDR3 is TGTGCCATCAGTGATCAGGAAGCAACTAATGAAAAACTGTTTTTT.

This chain connects TRBV5-1 to TRBJ2-5; D is uncertain. Germline V lookup: CDR1 SGHRS, CDR2 YFSETQ. The CDR3 runs 12 residues. The V end was cut by 1 base, the J end by 5 bases, with 6 bases between. The CDR3, as DNA: TGCGCCAGCAGCTTGAGTTGGGAGACCCAGTACTTC. Its protein product is CASSLSWETQYF.

This chain uses TRBV30 with TRBJ1-3, with TRBD1 matching 7 bases. V shed 1 base, J shed 2 bases, and the junction held 2 bases outside the gene matches. In germline, CDR1 is GTSNPN, CDR2 SVGIG (reference sequence). This CDR3 has 14 amino acids. In DNA, the CDR3 is TGTGCCTGGAGTGCCGGGACAGCTGGAAACACCATATATTTT. It specifies CAWSAGTAGNTIYF.

This chain joins TRBV5-1 and TRBJ1-1; D is perhaps TRBD1 (5 bases). The CDR3 runs to 18 residues. Per germline, CDR1 SGHRS and CDR2 YFSETQ. With 4 bases removed from V and 1 base from J, the gap between germline ends came to 23 bases. CDR3 nucleotides: TGCGCCAGCAGCACCTACTTGGGATTCAGGGAAAGGAACACTGAAGCTTTCTTT. Protein sequence: CASSTYLGFRERNTEAFF. The whole variable domain, filled in from reference TRBV5-1 and TRBJ1-1, reads KAGVTQTPRYLIKTRGQQVTLSCSPISGHRSVSWYQQTPGQGLQFLFEYFSETQRNKGNFPGRFSGRQFSNSRSEMNVSTLELGDSALYLCASSTYLGFRERNTEAFFGQGTRLTVV.

For this clone: Other nucleotide sequences from this sample produce the same CDR3. V and J are TRBV6-1 and TRBJ2-7; TRBD1 might be the D (6 bases). Germline V gene data show CDR1 as MNHNS and CDR2 as SASEGT. CDR3 size: 13 residues. Trimming removed 6 bases at V and 1 base at J, with 10 bases between. In DNA, the CDR3 is TGTGCCAGCAGGAAACAGGGATCCTACGAGCAGTACTTC. Protein product: CASRKQGSYEQYF.

This chain uses TRBV15 with TRBJ2-7; D may be TRBD1 (6 bases). Trimming stripped 5 bases from V and 0 bases from J, with 14 bases between. CDR1 LNHNV and CDR2 YYDKDF come from the germline V gene (reference sequence). The CDR3 runs 15 residues. The CDR3 here is CATSGGQLSSYEQYF. The CDR3 DNA follows: TGTGCCACCAGCGGAGGACAGTTGAGCTCCTACGAGCAGTACTTC.